A selection of T cell receptor beta chains follows, all from one sample in a study of T cell responses to AZD1222 COVID-19 vaccine. Assay used: immunoSEQ multiplex PCR; TCRdb lists only in-frame clones, some missing. The data contain 150,000 to 200,000 clones, 80% to 95% of them seen just once; the ten biggest clones take up 8.5% to 12%. The source was peripheral blood, collected on day 0 of AZD1222 vaccination. All receptors derive from an adult in good health. CDR3s include the opening cysteine and the closing phenylalanine or tryptophan. Fields, in order: J gene, clone size, V gene, D gene, CDR3 protein, CDR3 DNA. D genes are given only for firm matches. Where a row states a size, it is once, few, many or the class of an expanded clone; other rows omit it.

TRBJ2-6 | NA | TRBV21-1 | NA | CASSKASDRAVSGSGANVLTF | TGTGCCAGCAGCAAAGCGTCAGACAGGGCGGTCTCTGGGTCTGGGGCCAACGTCCTGACTTTC
TRBJ2-1 | once | TRBV6-6 | TRBD2 | CASSLAGGDLNEQFF | TGTGCCAGCAGTTTAGCGGGGGGGGATCTCAATGAGCAGTTCTTC
TRBJ2-1 | NA | TRBV19 | TRBD1 | CASSIRQGLNEQFF | TGTGCCAGTAGTATAAGACAGGGGTTGAATGAGCAGTTCTTC
TRBJ1-4 | NA | TRBV5-1 | NA | CASSTGQRQATNEKLFF | TGCGCCAGCAGCACTGGACAGAGACAGGCAACTAATGAAAAACTGTTTTTT
TRBJ2-1 | NA | TRBV7-2 | NA | CASSLAGPDYNEQFF | TGTGCCAGCAGCTTAGCGGGACCCGACTACAATGAGCAGTTCTTC
TRBJ2-7 | NA | TRBV4-1 | NA | CASSPGGGRTYEQYF | TGCGCCAGCAGCCCTGGTGGGGGCCGAACCTACGAGCAGTACTTC
TRBJ1-3 | NA | TRBV7-9 | NA | CASSSRRSSSGNTIYF | TGTGCCAGCAGTTCTCGACGGTCTTCCTCTGGAAACACCATATATTTT
TRBJ1-1 | NA | TRBV11-2 | TRBD1 | CASSLLGQGSGTEAFF | TGTGCCAGCAGCTTACTCGGACAGGGGAGCGGCACTGAAGCTTTCTTT
TRBJ1-2 | NA | TRBV19 | NA | CASSPRTYGYTF | TGTGCCAGTAGTCCCCGAACCTATGGCTACACCTTC
TRBJ2-5 | NA | TRBV25-1 | TRBD2 | CASSEVLGGGSQFETQYF | TGTGCCAGCAGTGAAGTACTTGGCGGGGGGTCCCAATTTGAGACCCAGTACTTC
TRBJ2-1 | NA | TRBV7-9 | NA | CASSPDPRGDEQFF | TGTGCCAGCAGCCCGGACCCAAGGGGCGATGAGCAGTTCTTC
TRBJ2-1 | NA | TRBV27 | TRBD2 | CASSLSGGRASYNEQFF | TGTGCCAGCAGTTTATCAGGCGGGAGGGCGTCCTACAATGAGCAGTTCTTC
TRBJ2-2 | NA | TRBV11-2 | TRBD2 | CASRNPSGGDTGELFF | TGTGCCAGCAGAAACCCTAGCGGGGGCGACACCGGGGAGCTGTTTTTT
TRBJ1-6 | few | TRBV7-9 | NA | CASRDGSSYNSPLHF | TGTGCCAGCAGGGACGGGAGCTCCTATAATTCACCCCTCCACTTT
TRBJ2-1 | NA | TRBV6-4 | TRBD2 | CASSETSGAPSYNEQFF | TGTGCCAGCAGTGAAACTAGCGGGGCCCCCTCCTACAATGAGCAGTTCTTC
TRBJ1-1 | NA | TRBV25-1 | TRBD1 | CASSDRGRGRTEAFF | TGTGCCAGCAGTGACAGGGGGCGAGGGAGGACTGAAGCTTTCTTT
TRBJ1-5 | NA | TRBV3-1/TRBV3-2 | NA | CASSQVGLQPQHF | TGTGCCAGCAGCCAAGTCGGGCTTCAGCCCCAGCATTTT
TRBJ1-4 | once | TRBV14 | NA | CASSPGLGEVNEKLFF | TGTGCCAGCAGCCCCGGTTTGGGGGAGGTAAACGAAAAACTGTTTTTT
TRBJ1-1 | NA | TRBV28 | NA | CASSPGSMNTEAFF | TGTGCCAGCAGCCCCGGAAGCATGAACACTGAAGCTTTCTTT
TRBJ2-6 | NA | TRBV14 | NA | CASSAFSGANVLTF | TGTGCCAGCAGCGCGTTCTCTGGGGCCAACGTCCTGACTTTC
TRBJ1-2 | NA | TRBV19 | NA | CASSTVGGNYGYTF | TGTGCCAGTTCGACCGTTGGGGGGAACTATGGCTACACCTTC
TRBJ1-6 | NA | TRBV30 | TRBD1 | CAWSRTGRTSPLHF | TGTGCCTGGAGTAGGACAGGGCGTACCTCACCCCTCCACTTT
TRBJ2-1 | NA | TRBV9 | TRBD1 | CASSVHRGHEQFF | TGTGCCAGCAGCGTTCACAGGGGCCATGAGCAGTTCTTC
TRBJ1-3 | NA | TRBV7-2 | NA | CASSTSGASGNTIYF | TGTGCCAGCAGCACATCGGGGGCCTCTGGAAACACCATATATTTT
TRBJ2-7 | NA | TRBV7-9 | TRBD2 | CASSLGGGSRDEQYF | TGTGCCAGCAGCTTAGGGGGAGGGAGTCGCGACGAGCAGTACTTC
TRBJ2-1 | NA | TRBV7-2 | NA | CASSSRGGREQFF | TGTGCCAGCAGCTCGAGGGGAGGCAGGGAGCAGTTCTTC
TRBJ1-2 | NA | TRBV29-1 | TRBD1 | CSATTGGDGYTF | TGCAGCGCTACCACAGGGGGCGATGGCTACACCTTC
TRBJ2-2 | NA | TRBV9 | TRBD2 | CASSPRLAGGWGTGELFF | TGTGCCAGCAGCCCGAGACTAGCGGGGGGTTGGGGCACCGGGGAGCTGTTTTTT
TRBJ1-5 | NA | TRBV2 | NA | CASSVLTDQKQPQHF | TGTGCCAGCAGTGTACTGACAGACCAGAAGCAGCCCCAGCATTTT
TRBJ1-6 | NA | TRBV7-8 | TRBD1 | CASSPGQRHSPLHF | TGTGCCAGCAGCCCGGGACAGCGTCATTCACCCCTCCACTTT
TRBJ1-2 | NA | TRBV7-9 | TRBD1 | CASRVITGGDGYTF | TGTGCCAGCAGGGTTATAACAGGGGGCGACGGCTACACCTTC
TRBJ1-3 | NA | TRBV7-9 | NA | CASRRGASSGNTIYF | TGTGCCAGCAGGCGGGGGGCTAGCTCTGGAAACACCATATATTTT
TRBJ1-1 | NA | TRBV27 | NA | CASSLYQNTEAFF | TGTGCCAGCAGTTTATATCAAAACACTGAAGCTTTCTTT
TRBJ1-3 | NA | TRBV7-9 | NA | CASSPGTDGNTIYF | TGTGCCAGCAGCCCCGGGACTGATGGAAACACCATATATTTT
TRBJ1-2 | NA | TRBV28 | TRBD1 | CASSLAGTGKGYTF | TGTGCCAGCAGTTTAGCCGGGACAGGGAAAGGCTACACCTTC
TRBJ1-1 | NA | TRBV3-1/TRBV3-2 | NA | CASSQRTGRMNTEAFF | TGTGCCAGCAGCCAACGGACGGGACGGATGAACACTGAAGCTTTCTTT
TRBJ2-3 | once | TRBV28 | NA | CASSILWNGGTTDTQYF | TGTGCCAGCAGTATACTGTGGAACGGGGGCACTACAGATACGCAGTATTTT
TRBJ2-5 | NA | TRBV27 | NA | CASSLSEDSAQTQYF | TGTGCCAGCAGTTTATCGGAGGACAGCGCACAGACCCAGTACTTC
TRBJ1-2 | NA | TRBV7-9 | NA | CASSLGWRDYGYTF | TGTGCCAGCAGCTTAGGTTGGAGGGACTATGGCTACACCTTC
TRBJ1-2 | NA | TRBV5-6 | NA | CASRSGAFPNYGYTF | TGTGCCAGCCGCTCCGGGGCTTTCCCGAACTATGGCTACACCTTC
TRBJ1-1 | NA | TRBV28 | NA | CASSIPSRSLSVEF | TGTGCCAGCAGTATCCCATCCAGGAGCTTGTCAGTCGAGTTT
TRBJ1-2 | NA | TRBV7-2 | NA | CASSLEGVSGASYGYTF | TGTGCCAGCAGCTTAGAGGGGGTTTCAGGGGCGAGCTATGGCTACACCTTC
TRBJ2-5 | NA | TRBV4-1 | NA | CASSQERLSGEETQYF | TGCGCCAGCAGCCAAGAACGGCTATCAGGGGAAGAGACCCAGTACTTC
TRBJ2-4 | NA | TRBV7-2 | NA | CASSQGRAENIQYF | TGTGCCAGCAGCCAGGGCAGGGCCGAAAACATTCAGTACTTC
TRBJ1-2 | NA | TRBV5-1 | TRBD1 | CASSSDRGVYGYTF | TGCGCCAGCAGCTCTGACAGGGGGGTCTATGGCTACACCTTC
TRBJ2-7 | NA | TRBV6-5 | TRBD2 | CASSPGGIFYEQYF | TGTGCCAGCAGCCCCGGGGGGATTTTTTACGAGCAGTACTTC
TRBJ1-2 | NA | TRBV7-9 | TRBD1 | CASRAPGTGNYGYTF | TGTGCCAGCAGGGCCCCGGGGACAGGGAACTATGGCTACACCTTC
TRBJ2-4 | NA | TRBV4-1 | TRBD2 | CASSQDPSGGTLAKNIQYF | TGCGCCAGCAGCCAAGATCCTAGCGGGGGAACCCTAGCCAAAAACATTCAGTACTTC
TRBJ2-1 | once | TRBV18 | TRBD2 | CASSRERGGLEQFF | TGTGCCAGCTCACGAGAGCGGGGAGGGCTGGAGCAGTTCTTC
TRBJ1-3 | few | TRBV7-9 | NA | CASDGGSGNTIYF | TGTGCCAGCGACGGAGGGTCCGGAAACACCATATATTTT
TRBJ2-7 | NA | TRBV5-4 | TRBD1 | CASSWTTGGGEQYF | TGTGCCAGCAGCTGGACGACAGGGGGCGGCGAGCAGTACTTC
TRBJ1-1 | NA | TRBV19 | NA | CASSITGIDTEAFF | TGTGCCAGTAGTATTACAGGGATCGACACTGAAGCTTTCTTT
TRBJ2-1 | once | TRBV19 | TRBD2 | CASSKNSASGNYHEQFF | TGTGCCAGTAGTAAAAACTCGGCTAGCGGGAATTATCATGAGCAGTTCTTC
TRBJ1-1 | NA | TRBV4-3 | NA | CASSPRFSGAEAFF | TGCGCCAGCAGCCCCAGGTTCAGCGGGGCTGAAGCTTTCTTT
TRBJ2-2 | NA | TRBV10-3 | TRBD1 | CATSATVDRADTGELFF | TGTGCCACCTCCGCCACGGTGGACAGGGCGGACACCGGGGAGCTGTTTTTT
TRBJ2-4 | NA | TRBV12-3/TRBV12-4 | NA | CASRDGKNIQYF | TGTGCCAGCAGGGACGGCAAAAACATTCAGTACTTC
TRBJ1-1 | NA | TRBV24-1 | NA | CATISMNTEAFF | TGTGCCACCATATCGATGAACACTGAAGCTTTCTTT
TRBJ2-2 | NA | TRBV5-8 | NA | CASSFYSNTGELFF | TGTGCCAGCAGCTTTTACTCGAACACCGGGGAGCTGTTTTTT
TRBJ1-1 | NA | TRBV30 | NA | CAWLLNTEAFF | TGTGCCTGGCTACTGAACACTGAAGCTTTCTTT